These T cell receptor beta chains were read from a single sample in a study of blood T cell repertoires in COVID-19. Assay: immunoSEQ multiplex PCR; the TCRdb copy retains only in-frame clones and omits some. The sample includes roughly 230,000 clones, around 89% of them seen just once. Material: peripheral blood. The source is a woman aged 55-70 years with COVID-19, enrolled during active disease. Both conserved end residues are part of each CDR3. Expanded clones are given a class, and other clones once, few, many or no size at all.

TRBV5-3 | once | CARSPRSGLGIDNEQFF
TRBV6-5 | NA | CASSYSIGTGEKLFF
TRBV19 | NA | CASNLGGFGETQYF
TRBV5-5 | NA | CASSSIGNTEAFF
TRBV18 | NA | CASSPPSGGPLQYF
TRBV7-9 | NA | CASSLAGAEGNTIYF
TRBV27 | NA | CASCNRGQGDEQYF
TRBV5-1 | NA | CASSLVIATEAFF
TRBV5-4 | NA | CASSLEANQPQHF
TRBV5-1 | NA | CASSLNIGQNTEAFF
TRBV4-2 | NA | CASSQGAGANYGYTF
TRBV5-1 | NA | CASSLAGGAETQYF
TRBV9 | NA | CASSTTPSGGAGLTIQYF
TRBV7-2 | once | CASTLQGSTDTQYF
TRBV7-2 | NA | CASSLGFLSTDTQYF
TRBV25-1 | NA | CASSESREASEAFF
TRBV5-5 | NA | CASSRQAARDTIYF
TRBV11-2 | NA | CASSLPPRHWNTEAFF
TRBV19 | NA | CASGHGQFNNYGYTF
TRBV7-8 | once | CASSRGRNTEAFF
TRBV10-2 | NA | CASRGEGGRVTDTQYF
TRBV3-1/TRBV3-2 | NA | CASSQAGGNYGYTF
TRBV6-5 | NA | CASRTGTSSGNTIYF
TRBV7-2 | NA | CASSLEAGMGQPQHF
TRBV29-1 | NA | CSVEVQGAPGGYTF
TRBV7-6 | NA | CASSLALGGGTEAFF
TRBV19 | NA | CASSISYTEAFF
TRBV23-1 | NA | CASSQKQGEPQHF
TRBV4-2 | NA | CASSQDHPQGQGPPNEKLFF
TRBV5-3 | NA | CARSLAVGHAGELFF
TRBV7-3 | NA | CASSSGTANTGELFF
TRBV27 | NA | CASSSIRGAANYGYTF
TRBV11-2 | NA | CASWAMATGELFF
TRBV6-5 | NA | CASCNSHFNQPQHF
TRBV11-2 | NA | CASSLGHVYGYTF
TRBV18 | NA | CASSPRETGQPQHF
TRBV4-1 | few | CASSQEAVDRGNQPQHF
TRBV4-1 | NA | CASSHPEAGGNTIYF
TRBV18 | NA | CASSGPDTGYGDTEAFF
TRBV5-1 | NA | CASSSSASRGNTIYF
TRBV3-1/TRBV3-2 | NA | CASSPAPGINDIPYNQPQHF
TRBV14 | once | CASSLGALGGTGELFF
TRBV29-1 | NA | CSVGQANRNTEAFF
TRBV7-2 | NA | CASSLEGQGVSGNTIYF
TRBV6-1 | NA | CASSESRRQPQHF
TRBV11-3 | NA | CASSLNRNRVTGELFF
TRBV19 | NA | CASSFRRSQEQFF
TRBV6-1 | NA | CASSEASGGANEQFF
TRBV7-9 | once | CASSLGDRVNEKLFF